The rows below give T cell receptor beta chains drawn from one sample of a study of CD8 T cell repertoires and HIV-1 epitope variants. Which antigens these TCRs recognize remains unknown. TCRdb's copy holds only in-frame clones and misses some; the assay was immunoSEQ multiplex PCR. Counted here are more than 4,000 clones, roughly 65% occurring once; the ten biggest clones make up over 40%. The sequencing sample was made of cultured CD8+ T cells derived from PBMCs. The receptor source for this set is a male donor with HIV. CDR3s include the opening cysteine and the closing phenylalanine or tryptophan. The D gene is left open where the match is weak. Size values are once, few and many counts, or a class for expanded clones, and some rows have none.

abundance: few; j_gene: TRBJ1-2; d_gene: -; v_gene: TRBV5-1; CDR3aa: CASSPGLGEGYTF; CDR3nt: TGCGCCAGCAGCCCGGGACTAGGGGAAGGCTACACCTTC
abundance: -; j_gene: TRBJ2-1; d_gene: TRBD2; v_gene: TRBV19; CDR3aa: CASNGLAEINEQFF; CDR3nt: TGTGCCAGTAATGGACTAGCGGAGATCAATGAGCAGTTCTTC
abundance: -; j_gene: TRBJ2-1; d_gene: -; v_gene: TRBV7-6; CDR3aa: CASSPEGPYNEQFF; CDR3nt: TGTGCCAGCAGCCCTGAGGGCCCCTACAATGAGCAGTTCTTC
abundance: -; j_gene: TRBJ2-1; d_gene: TRBD2; v_gene: TRBV11-2; CDR3aa: CASRALAGEGSEQFF; CDR3nt: TGTGCCAGCAGGGCCCTAGCGGGAGAAGGTAGTGAGCAGTTCTTC
abundance: -; j_gene: TRBJ2-2; d_gene: -; v_gene: TRBV6-1; CDR3aa: CASSEAQYGELFF; CDR3nt: TGTGCCAGCAGTGAAGCGCAATACGGGGAGCTGTTTTTT
abundance: few; j_gene: TRBJ2-2; d_gene: TRBD1; v_gene: TRBV19; CDR3aa: CASKDRTNTGELFF; CDR3nt: TGTGCCAGTAAGGACAGGACGAACACCGGGGAGCTGTTTTTT
abundance: -; j_gene: TRBJ2-1; d_gene: -; v_gene: TRBV6-1; CDR3aa: CASSQTSHEQFF; CDR3nt: TGTGCCAGCAGCCAAACTAGCCATGAGCAGTTCTTC
abundance: -; j_gene: TRBJ2-1; d_gene: TRBD2; v_gene: TRBV28; CDR3aa: CASSLRVAGGYDEQFF; CDR3nt: TGTGCCAGCAGTTTACGAGTAGCGGGAGGTTACGATGAGCAGTTCTTC
abundance: -; j_gene: TRBJ1-5; d_gene: TRBD1; v_gene: TRBV19; CDR3aa: CASSPDRGSQPQHF; CDR3nt: TGTGCCAGTAGTCCCGACAGGGGTAGTCAGCCCCAGCATTTT
abundance: -; j_gene: TRBJ1-4; d_gene: -; v_gene: TRBV19; CDR3aa: CASSPTEDEKLFF; CDR3nt: TGTGCCAGTAGCCCGACAGAGGATGAAAAACTGTTTTTT
abundance: -; j_gene: TRBJ2-1; d_gene: TRBD2; v_gene: TRBV28; CDR3aa: CASSLFSGGANEQFF; CDR3nt: TGTGCCAGCAGTTTATTCAGCGGGGGGGCAAATGAGCAGTTCTTC
abundance: -; j_gene: TRBJ1-2; d_gene: -; v_gene: TRBV11-2; CDR3aa: CASSRTGIYGYTF; CDR3nt: TGTGCCAGCAGCCGAACAGGGATCTATGGCTACACCTTC
abundance: -; j_gene: TRBJ1-5; d_gene: -; v_gene: TRBV4-3; CDR3aa: CASSQAWGGSNQPQHF; CDR3nt: TGCGCCAGCAGCCAAGCCTGGGGGGGCAGCAATCAGCCCCAGCATTTT
abundance: -; j_gene: TRBJ2-7; d_gene: TRBD1; v_gene: TRBV5-1; CDR3aa: CASSDGDRAHEQYF; CDR3nt: TGCGCCAGCAGCGACGGAGACAGGGCCCACGAGCAGTACTTC
abundance: -; j_gene: TRBJ2-1; d_gene: -; v_gene: TRBV11-3; CDR3aa: CASSEGWGPSSYNEQFF; CDR3nt: TGTGCCAGCAGCGAAGGGTGGGGCCCAAGCTCCTACAATGAGCAGTTCTTC
abundance: -; j_gene: TRBJ2-7; d_gene: -; v_gene: TRBV6-1; CDR3aa: CASTALGDSFRQQYF; CDR3nt: TGTGCCAGCACCGCCCTCGGGGACTCCTTTCGTCAGCAGTACTTC
abundance: -; j_gene: TRBJ2-3; d_gene: TRBD2; v_gene: TRBV6-4; CDR3aa: CASSDSSGSPDTQYF; CDR3nt: TGTGCCAGCAGTGACTCTAGCGGGAGTCCAGATACGCAGTATTTT
abundance: few; j_gene: TRBJ1-1; d_gene: -; v_gene: TRBV18; CDR3aa: CASSSGVPNTEAFF; CDR3nt: TGTGCCAGCTCATCAGGAGTTCCGAACACTGAAGCTTTCTTT
abundance: -; j_gene: TRBJ1-2; d_gene: -; v_gene: TRBV9; CDR3aa: CASSVEPYAGSYTF; CDR3nt: TGTGCCAGCAGCGTAGAACCCTATGCAGGGAGCTACACCTTC
abundance: medium-sized; j_gene: TRBJ1-5; d_gene: -; v_gene: TRBV19; CDR3aa: CASSIGNSAGQPQHF; CDR3nt: TGTGCCAGTAGTATTGGGAACTCCGCCGGTCAGCCCCAGCATTTT
abundance: -; j_gene: TRBJ2-2; d_gene: -; v_gene: TRBV7-9; CDR3aa: CASNGGPATGELFF; CDR3nt: TGTGCCAGCAACGGGGGGCCGGCCACCGGGGAGCTGTTTTTT
abundance: -; j_gene: TRBJ2-5; d_gene: TRBD1; v_gene: TRBV28; CDR3aa: CASSLSAYRGANQETQYF; CDR3nt: TGTGCCAGCAGTTTATCTGCTTACAGGGGGGCTAACCAAGAGACCCAGTACTTC
abundance: -; j_gene: TRBJ2-5; d_gene: TRBD2; v_gene: TRBV7-8; CDR3aa: CASSFRLAGSQETQYF; CDR3nt: TGTGCCAGCAGCTTCAGACTAGCGGGATCTCAAGAGACCCAGTACTTC
abundance: -; j_gene: TRBJ2-5; d_gene: -; v_gene: TRBV6-6; CDR3aa: CASSTGASFRGETQYF; CDR3nt: TGTGCCAGCTCTACGGGGGCTAGTTTCAGAGGAGAGACCCAGTACTTC
abundance: -; j_gene: TRBJ2-7; d_gene: -; v_gene: TRBV28; CDR3aa: CASSLIGRFYEQYF; CDR3nt: TGTGCCAGCAGTTTAATTGGCCGATTCTACGAGCAGTACTTC
abundance: -; j_gene: TRBJ2-1; d_gene: TRBD2; v_gene: TRBV19; CDR3aa: CASSTGTSGYNEQFF; CDR3nt: TGTGCCAGTAGTACCGGGACTAGCGGATACAATGAGCAGTTCTTC
abundance: -; j_gene: TRBJ2-7; d_gene: TRBD2; v_gene: TRBV18; CDR3aa: CASSPGSGSYEQYF; CDR3nt: TGTGCCAGCTCACCGGGTAGCGGGTCCTACGAGCAGTACTTC
abundance: -; j_gene: TRBJ2-7; d_gene: -; v_gene: TRBV28; CDR3aa: CASSTHPGQGGLAAFSYEQYF; CDR3nt: TGTGCCAGCAGTACTCACCCGGGACAGGGGGGACTAGCGGCCTTCTCCTACGAGCAGTACTTC
abundance: -; j_gene: TRBJ2-2; d_gene: -; v_gene: TRBV28; CDR3aa: CASTSNTGELFF; CDR3nt: TGTGCCAGCACAAGTAACACCGGGGAGCTGTTTTTT
abundance: -; j_gene: TRBJ1-1; d_gene: -; v_gene: TRBV2; CDR3aa: CASSDLEVNTEAFF; CDR3nt: TGTGCCAGCAGTGATCTTGAAGTAAACACTGAAGCTTTCTTT
abundance: -; j_gene: TRBJ2-1; d_gene: TRBD1; v_gene: TRBV28; CDR3aa: CASSETTGDGGSSYNEQFF; CDR3nt: TGTGCCAGCAGCGAAACGACAGGGGACGGGGGTAGCTCCTACAATGAGCAGTTCTTC
abundance: -; j_gene: TRBJ2-3; d_gene: TRBD2; v_gene: TRBV19; CDR3aa: CASSLTSGGTDTQYF; CDR3nt: TGTGCCAGTAGTCTGACTAGCGGGGGCACAGATACGCAGTATTTT
abundance: -; j_gene: TRBJ2-7; d_gene: -; v_gene: TRBV4-3; CDR3aa: CASSQDRAGPPYEQYF; CDR3nt: TGCGCCAGCAGCCAAGATCGCGCAGGGCCCCCCTACGAGCAGTACTTC
abundance: -; j_gene: TRBJ2-1; d_gene: TRBD1; v_gene: TRBV6-5; CDR3aa: CASSVGTGNYNEQFF; CDR3nt: TGTGCCAGCAGTGTAGGGACAGGGAATTACAATGAGCAGTTCTTC
abundance: few; j_gene: TRBJ2-7; d_gene: -; v_gene: TRBV2; CDR3aa: CASRKGGTFSYEQYF; CDR3nt: TGTGCCAGCAGAAAAGGCGGCACCTTCTCCTACGAGCAGTACTTC
abundance: -; j_gene: TRBJ1-1; d_gene: -; v_gene: TRBV6-6; CDR3aa: CASIEGGAANTEAFF; CDR3nt: TGTGCCAGCATCGAGGGGGGGGCGGCGAACACTGAAGCTTTCTTT
abundance: few; j_gene: TRBJ1-1; d_gene: -; v_gene: TRBV28; CDR3aa: CASSYETGSIEAFF; CDR3nt: TGTGCCAGCAGTTACGAGACAGGCTCGATTGAAGCTTTCTTT
abundance: -; j_gene: TRBJ1-1; d_gene: -; v_gene: TRBV28; CDR3aa: CASTRDRGGTEAFF; CDR3nt: TGTGCCAGCACCCGGGATAGGGGGGGCACTGAAGCTTTCTTT
abundance: few; j_gene: TRBJ2-5; d_gene: TRBD2; v_gene: TRBV19; CDR3aa: CASSGLAGGPETQYF; CDR3nt: TGTGCCAGTAGTGGTCTCGCGGGAGGGCCAGAGACCCAGTACTTC
abundance: few; j_gene: TRBJ1-5; d_gene: TRBD1; v_gene: TRBV5-8; CDR3aa: CASSFDATGDLVPQPQHF; CDR3nt: TGTGCCAGCAGCTTTGATGCTACAGGGGATCTAGTGCCTCAGCCCCAGCATTTT
abundance: -; j_gene: TRBJ1-5; d_gene: -; v_gene: TRBV6-1; CDR3aa: CASYQVYSNQPQHF; CDR3nt: TGTGCCAGTTATCAGGTTTATAGCAATCAGCCCCAGCATTTT
abundance: -; j_gene: TRBJ2-1; d_gene: -; v_gene: TRBV11-2; CDR3aa: CASSSSPSYNEQFF; CDR3nt: TGTGCCAGCAGCTCCTCCCCATCCTACAATGAGCAGTTCTTC
abundance: few; j_gene: TRBJ1-1; d_gene: -; v_gene: TRBV19; CDR3aa: CASASGGITEAFF; CDR3nt: TGTGCCAGTGCGTCGGGAGGGATCACTGAAGCTTTCTTT
abundance: -; j_gene: TRBJ1-6; d_gene: -; v_gene: TRBV7-4; CDR3aa: CASSLGGGSPLHF; CDR3nt: TGTGCCAGCAGCTTAGGGGGAGGTTCACCCCTCCACTTT
abundance: -; j_gene: TRBJ2-1; d_gene: TRBD2; v_gene: TRBV5-1; CDR3aa: CASSLDGTSGSDEQFF; CDR3nt: TGCGCCAGCAGCTTGGATGGGACTAGCGGGAGCGATGAGCAGTTCTTC
abundance: -; j_gene: TRBJ2-2; d_gene: -; v_gene: TRBV28; CDR3aa: CASSSSSGELFF; CDR3nt: TGTGCCAGCAGCTCCTCTTCCGGGGAGCTGTTTTTT
abundance: once; j_gene: TRBJ2-3; d_gene: TRBD2; v_gene: TRBV19; CDR3aa: CASSMLAGGPDTQYF; CDR3nt: TGTGCCAGTAGTATGCTAGCGGGGGGGCCAGATACGCAGTATTTT
abundance: -; j_gene: TRBJ2-1; d_gene: TRBD2; v_gene: TRBV27; CDR3aa: CASSPSAGGAPSYNEQFF; CDR3nt: TGTGCCAGCAGTCCCTCAGCCGGGGGGGCACCCTCCTACAATGAGCAGTTCTTC
abundance: -; j_gene: TRBJ2-5; d_gene: TRBD1; v_gene: TRBV13; CDR3aa: CASSLGTGETQYF; CDR3nt: TGTGCCAGCAGCTTGGGGACAGGAGAGACCCAGTACTTC
abundance: -; j_gene: TRBJ2-7; d_gene: TRBD1; v_gene: TRBV7-2; CDR3aa: CASSLVSRGRIHEQYF; CDR3nt: TGTGCCAGCAGCTTAGTCTCAAGGGGGCGAATCCACGAGCAGTACTTC
abundance: few; j_gene: TRBJ2-7; d_gene: TRBD1; v_gene: TRBV4-1; CDR3aa: CASSQDHRTGAKEQYF; CDR3nt: TGCGCCAGCAGCCAAGATCATAGGACAGGGGCTAAAGAGCAGTACTTC